The present T cell receptor beta chain was sequenced within a study of T cells after somatic rescue of genetic block. TCRdb's copy holds only in-frame clones and misses some; the assay was immunoSEQ multiplex PCR. This table has approximately 88,000 clones, about 90% appearing once. CDR3 length: 13 amino acids. Germline-derived CDR1 and CDR2 are MDHEN and SYDVKM. The V and J ends lost 3 bases and 7 bases respectively, with 9 bases between them. The TCR was taken from a woman younger than 35. Input material: peripheral blood mononuclear cells (PBMCs). The V and J genes are TRBV28 and TRBJ1-4, with a possible D match to TRBD1 (5 bases). The CDR3 DNA is TGTGCCAGCAGTTTCCCCGACAGTGAAAAACTGTTTTTT. It yields the protein CASSFPDSEKLFF.